A single T cell receptor (beta chain) is shown here with its context. The data derive from a study of hypomethylating agent response in myelodysplastic syndrome. At the level of the study: Response meant complete response or hematologic improvement; all other patients were non-responders.

Per the germline V gene, CDR1 is SQVTM and CDR2 is ANQGSEA. This CDR3 has 12 residues. V lost 6 bases, J lost 8 bases, and 16 bases lay in between. Authors' data handling: Of approximately 150,000 unique clonotypes, around 1.6% were previously reported viral-epitope-specific in VDJdb. Measured with immunoSEQ multiplex PCR; TCRdb has only the in-frame clones, and not every one. From that table come the V and J calls and clone size; the DNA was used to work out D and trimming. The sample contains some 4,600 clones, around 82% of which appear only once. The sequencing here drew on bone marrow, taken before or after starting hypomethylating agent treatment for myelodysplastic syndrome (not recorded which). This chain joins TRBV29-1 and TRBJ1-1, with TRBD1 as a possible D gene (5 bases). This receptor was identified in a human donor with myelodysplastic syndrome. CDR3 DNA: TGCAGCGTCAATGAAGGGGTACAAGAAGCTTTCTTT. Protein product: CSVNEGVQEAFF.